A selection of T cell receptor beta chains follows, all from one sample in a study of blood T cell repertoires in COVID-19. Sequencing was performed with immunoSEQ multiplex PCR; in TCRdb, only in-frame clones are kept and a portion is missing. The sample records almost 200,000 clones, 86% being singletons. Sequencing used peripheral blood. The origin of the receptors is a woman in her 70s with acute or convalescent COVID-19. CDR3s include the opening cysteine and the closing phenylalanine or tryptophan. The D gene is left open where the match is weak. A row's size may be missing; if present it is once, few, many or a size class.

d_call	v_call	j_call	clone_size	cdr3_aa	cdr3_nt
-	TRBV11-2	TRBJ1-1	-	CASSFGQLNTEAFF	TGTGCCAGCAGCTTCGGACAGTTGAACACTGAAGCTTTCTTT
TRBD2	TRBV10-3	TRBJ2-1	-	CATRASGSSGNEQFF	TGTGCCACCCGGGCTAGCGGTTCCTCGGGGAATGAGCAGTTCTTC
-	TRBV19	TRBJ1-5	few	CASSMGRVGVRQPQHF	TGTGCCAGTAGTATGGGTAGAGTCGGGGTACGGCAGCCCCAGCATTTT
-	TRBV6-5	TRBJ2-7	-	CASREAGQPSYEQYF	TGTGCCAGCCGCGAGGCGGGACAGCCGTCATACGAGCAGTACTTC
TRBD1	TRBV25-1	TRBJ1-2	-	CASSDSRRQGNYGYTF	TGTGCCAGCAGTGATTCCCGCAGACAGGGCAACTATGGCTACACCTTC
-	TRBV2	TRBJ2-7	-	CASFRFSYEQYF	TGTGCCAGCTTCCGGTTCTCCTACGAGCAGTACTTC
-	TRBV28	TRBJ2-5	-	CASSLTNQETQYF	TGTGCCAGCAGTTTAACAAACCAAGAGACCCAGTACTTC
TRBD2	TRBV5-5	TRBJ2-7	-	CASSFLGMGLGLYEQYF	TGTGCCAGCAGCTTCTTGGGGATGGGACTAGGTCTCTACGAGCAGTACTTC
TRBD1	TRBV5-4	TRBJ1-2	-	CASSQTQDRANYGYTF	TGTGCCAGCAGCCAAACGCAGGACAGGGCTAACTATGGCTACACCTTC
-	TRBV5-6	TRBJ1-4	-	CASSLAGDATNEKLFF	TGTGCCAGCAGCTTGGCGGGGGACGCAACTAATGAAAAACTGTTTTTT
TRBD1	TRBV5-4	TRBJ1-4	-	CASSSYRDRGNEKLFF	TGTGCCAGCAGCAGCTACCGGGACAGGGGTAATGAAAAACTGTTTTTT
-	TRBV3-1/TRBV3-2	TRBJ1-6	-	CASSLEQPNSPLHF	TGTGCCAGCAGCCTGGAGCAGCCAAATTCACCCCTCCACTTT
TRBD1	TRBV6-5	TRBJ1-5	-	CASSQDRVQPQHF	TGTGCCAGCAGTCAGGACAGGGTACAGCCCCAGCATTTT
-	TRBV24-1	TRBJ1-5	once	CATSAATVNQPQHF	TGTGCCACCAGTGCCGCTACGGTGAATCAGCCCCAGCATTTT
TRBD1	TRBV29-1	TRBJ2-5	-	CSARTGETQYF	TGCAGCGCACGGACAGGAGAGACCCAGTACTTC
-	TRBV15	TRBJ1-4	-	CATSRGRSSTATNEKLFF	TGTGCCACCAGCAGAGGACGGTCTTCGACTGCAACTAATGAAAAACTGTTTTTT
TRBD1	TRBV19	TRBJ1-5	-	CASSILPGQGTNQPQHF	TGTGCCAGTAGTATTCTACCGGGACAGGGGACCAATCAGCCCCAGCATTTT
-	TRBV6-5	TRBJ1-6	few	CASSVSIRDSPLHF	TGTGCCAGCAGCGTCTCTATTCGGGATTCACCCCTCCACTTT
-	TRBV29-1	TRBJ1-1	-	CSVEAPVNTEAFF	TGCAGCGTTGAAGCTCCCGTGAACACTGAAGCTTTCTTT
-	TRBV6-5	TRBJ1-3	-	CASSSQTLSGNTIYF	TGTGCCAGCAGCTCCCAGACACTGTCTGGAAACACCATATATTTT
TRBD1	TRBV6-5	TRBJ2-7	-	CASRTTGGTYYEQYF	TGTGCCAGCAGAACGACAGGGGGGACATACTACGAGCAGTACTTC
TRBD1	TRBV5-1	TRBJ1-1	-	CASSLAPTGGDAFF	TGCGCCAGCAGCTTGGCACCGACAGGGGGCGACGCTTTCTTT
-	TRBV19	TRBJ1-5	-	CASSIAPYRRSQPQHF	TGTGCCAGTAGTATAGCCCCCTACCGGAGGTCTCAGCCCCAGCATTTT
TRBD1	TRBV5-4	TRBJ1-3	many	CASKVDRGDTIYF	TGTGCCAGCAAAGTGGACAGGGGGGACACCATATATTTT
TRBD1	TRBV13	TRBJ2-7	-	CASSLSGQGAWYEQYF	TGTGCCAGCAGCTTATCGGGACAGGGGGCATGGTACGAGCAGTACTTC
-	TRBV3-1/TRBV3-2	TRBJ2-3	-	CASSQGRVDTQYF	TGTGCCAGCAGCCAAGGGAGGGTGGATACGCAGTATTTT
-	TRBV5-1	TRBJ1-6	-	CASSGGTAVRNSPLHF	TGCGCCAGCAGCGGAGGGACGGCGGTTCGTAATTCACCCCTCCACTTT
-	TRBV28	TRBJ1-2	-	CASSVQGRNGYTF	TGTGCCAGCAGTGTCCAGGGAAGGAATGGCTACACCTTC
TRBD2	TRBV6-1	TRBJ2-7	once	CASSFSSGGSEQYF	TGTGCCAGCAGTTTCTCTAGCGGGGGAAGCGAGCAGTACTTC
TRBD1	TRBV7-9	TRBJ1-1	-	CASSFQTGANTEAFF	TGTGCCAGCAGCTTCCAGACAGGGGCGAACACTGAAGCTTTCTTT
TRBD2	TRBV27	TRBJ2-3	-	CASSDSGRGADTQYF	TGTGCCAGCAGTGATAGCGGGAGAGGCGCAGATACGCAGTATTTT
-	TRBV5-6	TRBJ2-7	-	CASSLRVGEQYF	TGTGCCAGCAGCTTGCGGGTTGGCGAGCAGTACTTC
TRBD2	TRBV27	TRBJ2-7	-	CASSRSSAGAKYEQYF	TGTGCCAGCAGTAGGTCCTCGGCGGGAGCTAAATACGAGCAGTACTTC
-	TRBV7-2	TRBJ1-1	-	CASSLLMGGNTEAFF	TGTGCCAGCAGCTTACTTATGGGGGGGAACACTGAAGCTTTCTTT
TRBD2	TRBV28	TRBJ2-7	-	CASSSFSGGATQRYEQYF	TGTGCCAGCAGTTCATTTAGCGGGGGGGCCACTCAGCGCTACGAGCAGTACTTC
-	TRBV7-2	TRBJ1-2	-	CASSLRDIYGYTF	TGTGCCAGCAGCTTACGGGATATCTATGGCTACACCTTC
-	TRBV11-2	TRBJ1-5	-	CASSLDLGRTHELGNQPQHF	TGTGCCAGCAGCTTAGATCTCGGCCGGACACACGAATTGGGCAATCAGCCCCAGCATTTT
TRBD1	TRBV15	TRBJ2-4	-	CATSRAMTGFQNIQYF	TGTGCCACCAGCAGAGCGATGACAGGGTTTCAAAACATTCAGTACTTC
TRBD1	TRBV18	TRBJ1-1	once	CASSPVQGAGVNTEAFF	TGTGCCAGCTCACCAGTACAGGGGGCGGGTGTAAACACTGAAGCTTTCTTT
TRBD1	TRBV5-6	TRBJ2-6	few	CASSLRQGAPGANVLTF	TGTGCCAGCAGCTTGAGACAGGGGGCCCCTGGGGCCAACGTCCTGACTTTC
-	TRBV7-6	TRBJ1-3	-	CASSFDMSPGNTIYF	TGTGCCAGCAGCTTCGACATGTCGCCTGGAAACACCATATATTTT
-	TRBV28	TRBJ1-1	-	CASTSPGRKRNTEAFF	TGTGCCAGCACCTCTCCAGGGCGGAAGAGGAACACTGAAGCTTTCTTT
-	TRBV29-1	TRBJ1-2	-	CSVGGLLNYGYTF	TGCAGCGTCGGTGGACTCCTTAACTATGGCTACACCTTC
-	TRBV5-1	TRBJ1-1	-	CASSLLRGNTEAFF	TGCGCCAGCAGCTTATTAAGGGGGAACACTGAAGCTTTCTTT
-	TRBV7-9	TRBJ2-2	-	CASSLGGANTGELFF	TGTGCCAGCAGCTTAGGGGGCGCGAACACCGGGGAGCTGTTTTTT
TRBD2	TRBV4-2	TRBJ2-7	-	CASSQDGLAGGEQYF	TGTGCCAGCAGCCAAGATGGATTAGCGGGGGGCGAGCAGTACTTC
TRBD1	TRBV2	TRBJ1-2	-	CARGQGIGGYTF	TGTGCCAGGGGACAGGGTATAGGGGGCTACACCTTC
-	TRBV7-3	TRBJ1-1	-	CASSLRRALGTEAFF	TGTGCCAGCAGCTTAAGGAGGGCCCTGGGCACTGAAGCTTTCTTT
TRBD1	TRBV18	TRBJ2-5	-	CASSPFTGGAETQYF	TGTGCCAGCTCACCATTCACAGGGGGCGCCGAGACCCAGTACTTC
TRBD1	TRBV10-2	TRBJ2-7	-	CASSGGQGAYEQYF	TGCGCCAGCAGTGGGGGACAGGGCGCCTACGAGCAGTACTTC
-	TRBV14	TRBJ1-2	-	CASSQFTGNFDGYTF	TGTGCCAGCAGCCAATTTACGGGGAATTTCGACGGCTACACCTTC
TRBD1	TRBV5-1	TRBJ2-5	-	CASSPGTVQETQYF	TGCGCCAGCAGCCCGGGGACAGTCCAAGAGACCCAGTACTTC
-	TRBV5-1	TRBJ2-2	once	CASSPLAGTNTGELFF	TGCGCCAGCAGCCCTCTTGCGGGGACGAACACCGGGGAGCTGTTTTTT
-	TRBV6-5	TRBJ1-1	-	CASRLNTEAFF	TGTGCCAGCAGGCTAAACACTGAAGCTTTCTTT
TRBD1	TRBV11-2	TRBJ2-7	-	CASSFFPDRVYEQYF	TGTGCCAGCAGCTTTTTCCCGGACAGGGTATACGAGCAGTACTTC
TRBD2	TRBV2	TRBJ2-5	-	CASSDAGGRTQYF	TGTGCCAGCAGTGATGCGGGGGGGCGGACCCAGTACTTC
-	TRBV29-1	TRBJ2-5	few	CSVPDSRGVQETQYF	TGCAGCGTCCCCGATAGCAGGGGAGTCCAAGAGACCCAGTACTTC
-	TRBV3-1/TRBV3-2	TRBJ2-2	-	CASSPRYRVDTGELFF	TGTGCCAGCAGCCCAAGATACAGGGTGGATACCGGGGAGCTGTTTTTT
-	TRBV5-6	TRBJ2-7	-	CASSLGLIGLDEQYF	TGTGCCAGCAGCTTGGGGCTAATCGGGTTAGACGAGCAGTACTTC
TRBD2	TRBV19	TRBJ2-1	-	CASRARIAGSSYNEQFF	TGTGCCAGTAGGGCCCGGATAGCGGGGAGCTCCTACAATGAGCAGTTCTTC